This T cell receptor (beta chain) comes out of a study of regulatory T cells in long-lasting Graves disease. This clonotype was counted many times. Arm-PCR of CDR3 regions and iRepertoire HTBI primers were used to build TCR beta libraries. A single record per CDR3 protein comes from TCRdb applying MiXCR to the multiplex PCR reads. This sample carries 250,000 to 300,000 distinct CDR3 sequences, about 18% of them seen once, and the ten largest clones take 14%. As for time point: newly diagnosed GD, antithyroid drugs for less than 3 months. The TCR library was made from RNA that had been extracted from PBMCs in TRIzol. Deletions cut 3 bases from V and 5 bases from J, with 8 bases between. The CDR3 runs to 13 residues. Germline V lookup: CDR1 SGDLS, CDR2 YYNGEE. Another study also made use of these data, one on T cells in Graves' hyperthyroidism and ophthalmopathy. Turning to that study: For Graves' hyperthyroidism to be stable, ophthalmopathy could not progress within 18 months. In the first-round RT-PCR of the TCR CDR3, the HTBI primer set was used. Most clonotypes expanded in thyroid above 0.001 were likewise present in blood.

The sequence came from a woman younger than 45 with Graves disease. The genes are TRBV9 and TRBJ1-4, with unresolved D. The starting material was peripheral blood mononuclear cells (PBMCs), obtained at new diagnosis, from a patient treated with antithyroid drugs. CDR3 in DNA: TGTGCCAGCAGCGCGGGCCGGAATGAAAAACTGTTTTTT. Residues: CASSAGRNEKLFF.